These T cell receptor beta chains were read from a single sample in a study of long-term antiretroviral therapy in people with HIV. The data were produced by immunoSEQ multiplex PCR, yet TCRdb's version contains in-frame clones alone and is incomplete. The profile shows tens of thousands of clones, around nine tenths of them singletons. Sequencing used unsorted PBMCs, obtained more than 5 years after starting antiretroviral therapy. The source of these receptors is a woman in her 40s with HIV. The CDR3 runs from the conserved cysteine through the conserved F or W. D genes are given only for firm matches. The size entry is marked missing in some rows and otherwise reads once, few, many or a size class.

cdr3_nt cdr3_aa j_call v_call clone_size d_call
TGTGCCATCAGTGAGTGGCAGGGACAAGAGACCCAGTACTTC CAISEWQGQETQYF TRBJ2-5 TRBV10-3 . .
TGTGCCAGCAGCTTAACCGTAACCGGGGAGCTGTTTTTT CASSLTVTGELFF TRBJ2-2 TRBV7-2 . .
TGTGCCAGCAGCTGGGGACAGAACACCGGGGAGCTGTTTTTT CASSWGQNTGELFF TRBJ2-2 TRBV5-4 . .
TGTGCCAGCAGTCCCGGGCCTCCCTCGGGAAAACTGTTTTTT CASSPGPPSGKLFF TRBJ1-4 TRBV5-8 . .
TGTGCCAGCAGCTTGACAGGGGAAGCTTTCTTT CASSLTGEAFF TRBJ1-1 TRBV7-9 . TRBD1
TGTGCCAGCTCACCAGGGACAGGTACCTACGAGCAGTACTTC CASSPGTGTYEQYF TRBJ2-7 TRBV18 . TRBD1
TGTGCCAGCAGAGAGGGGACAGCGAATTCACCCCTCCACTTT CASREGTANSPLHF TRBJ1-6 TRBV2 . TRBD1
TGTGCCAGCAGCTTCGGACAGGGGGTGCAAGAGACCCAGTACTTC CASSFGQGVQETQYF TRBJ2-5 TRBV11-3 . TRBD1
TGTGCCAGCAAGGAGGCGGGGAGCTCCTACAATGAGCAGTTCTTC CASKEAGSSYNEQFF TRBJ2-1 TRBV6-6 . .
TGTGCCAGCAGCCCCATACAGGGGTGGGTCCACGAGCAGTACTTC CASSPIQGWVHEQYF TRBJ2-7 TRBV7-9 . TRBD1
TGTGCCATCAGTGACAGCGGGAGTGGGTACGAGCAGTACTTC CAISDSGSGYEQYF TRBJ2-7 TRBV10-3 . TRBD2
TGTGCCACCAGGTCGCCGGGGGGCCCCCAAGAGACCCAGTACTTC CATRSPGGPQETQYF TRBJ2-5 TRBV15 . .
TGTGCCAGTGTAGACGCCACCTTGAGGGATGGCTACACCTTC CASVDATLRDGYTF TRBJ1-2 TRBV11-3 few .
TGTGCCAGCAGCGTAGCGGGCGGGGAGCTGTTTTTT CASSVAGGELFF TRBJ2-2 TRBV9 . .
TGTGCCAGCAGCTTCCCAGGGCAGGGCGGGGGCGATACGCAGTATTTT CASSFPGQGGGDTQYF TRBJ2-3 TRBV11-1 once .
TGTGCCATCAGTGAGTCGTTACAGGGAGCCATCTACGAGCAGTACTTC CAISESLQGAIYEQYF TRBJ2-7 TRBV10-3 . .
TGTGCCAGCAGTTACCAACCGAACAGGGGAAGTGAGCAGTTCTTC CASSYQPNRGSEQFF TRBJ2-1 TRBV6-6 . TRBD1
TGTGCCAGCAGCTTTACGGCCGGGACCGGGGAGCTGTTTTTT CASSFTAGTGELFF TRBJ2-2 TRBV7-9 . .
TGTGCCAGCAGTTTAATAGCGGGGGGCCCGTCCTACGAGCAGTACTTC CASSLIAGGPSYEQYF TRBJ2-7 TRBV27 . TRBD2
TGTGCCAGCAGCTCGCAGGGGGAGGTTGTTCGTCAGCCCCAGCATTTT CASSSQGEVVRQPQHF TRBJ1-5 TRBV6-6 . TRBD1
TGTGCCAGCAGCTTAGCGCAGGGGCCGACAGATACGCAGTATTTT CASSLAQGPTDTQYF TRBJ2-3 TRBV7-6 . .
TGTGCCAGCAGTGACTTAGGACGGGGAAATTCACCCCTCCACTTT CASSDLGRGNSPLHF TRBJ1-6 TRBV2 . .
TGTGCCAGTAGTGAACAGCCTAGGGACATTCAGTACTTC CASSEQPRDIQYF TRBJ2-4 TRBV19 . .
TGTGCCAGCAGTTTATCCCGACAGGGCGGTTCACCCCTCCACTTT CASSLSRQGGSPLHF TRBJ1-6 TRBV27 once TRBD1
TGTGCCAGCGGGGGTGGGTTGCATCAGCCCCAGCATTTT CASGGGLHQPQHF TRBJ1-5 TRBV6-1 . .